This entry features one T cell receptor (beta chain) sequence. Produced via immunoSEQ multiplex PCR; TCRdb's table is partial and in-frame only. The sample has about 84,000 clones, about four fifths seen once; the top ten hold approximately 37%. These data originate in a study of blood T cell repertoires in COVID-19. V lost 5 bases and J lost 6, with 9 bases in between. The CDR3 is 12 amino acids. Germline V lookup: CDR1 SGHNT, CDR2 YENEEA. This TCR came from an elderly man with active or convalescent COVID-19. The chain uses TRBV11-3 and TRBJ2-3; D remains unclear. Source material: peripheral blood. This chain's CDR3 is CASSHGADTQYF. Here the CDR3 DNA reads TGTGCCAGCAGCCACGGAGCGGATACGCAGTATTTT.